The subject of this entry is one TCR beta chain. Described time point: pretreatment peripheral blood. It was locally advanced or metastatic urothelial carcinoma that patients had. Data came from immunoSEQ multiplex PCR; TCRdb stores just in-frame clones and leaves some out. The sample records around 100,000 clones, nearly 90% being singletons. Trimming left V 2 bases short and J 6 bases short, with 15 bases between. CDR3 length: 15 residues. Germline V CDR1 and CDR2: MGHRA, YSYEKL. This sample stems from a study of PD-L1 blockade in urothelial cancer. As for the study in general: Timepoints chosen for blood analysis were 3 weeks (second dose) and 6 weeks after treatment start. Blood samples contained a median around 130,000 T cells.

The sample consisted of PBMCs, taken around atezolizumab (anti-PD-L1) treatment. The receptor was derived from a man between 60 and 70 years old with urothelial cancer. The chain recombines TRBV4-1 with TRBJ2-3; tentative D call: TRBD2 (6 bases). CDR3 DNA: TGCGCCAGCAGCCAACCGGAACTAGCTGCGGATACGCAGTATTTT. Its protein product is CASSQPELAADTQYF.